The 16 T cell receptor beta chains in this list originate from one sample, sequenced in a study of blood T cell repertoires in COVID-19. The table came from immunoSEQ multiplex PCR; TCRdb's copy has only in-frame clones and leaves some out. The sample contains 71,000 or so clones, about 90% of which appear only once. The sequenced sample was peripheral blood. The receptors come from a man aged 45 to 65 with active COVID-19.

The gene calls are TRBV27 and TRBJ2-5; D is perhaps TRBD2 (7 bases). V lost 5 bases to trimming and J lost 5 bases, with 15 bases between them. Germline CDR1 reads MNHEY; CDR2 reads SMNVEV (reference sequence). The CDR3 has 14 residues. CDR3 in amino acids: CASSHTGRVETQYF. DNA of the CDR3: TGTGCCAGCAGTCACACAGGGAGGGTGGAGACCCAGTACTTC.

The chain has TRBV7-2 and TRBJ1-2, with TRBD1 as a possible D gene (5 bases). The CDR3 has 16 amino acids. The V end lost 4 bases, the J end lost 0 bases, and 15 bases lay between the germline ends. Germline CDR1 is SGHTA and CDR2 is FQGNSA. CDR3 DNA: TGTGCCAGCAGCTCGGGGGGGGAGGCAGCTAACTATGGCTACACCTTC. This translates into CASSSGGEAANYGYTF.

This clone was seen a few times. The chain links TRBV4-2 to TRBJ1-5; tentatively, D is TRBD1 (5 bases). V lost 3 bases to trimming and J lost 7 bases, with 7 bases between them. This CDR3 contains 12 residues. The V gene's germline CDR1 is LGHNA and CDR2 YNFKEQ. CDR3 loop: CASSQEGQPQHF. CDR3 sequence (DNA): TGTGCCAGCAGCCAGGAGGGGCAGCCCCAGCATTTT.

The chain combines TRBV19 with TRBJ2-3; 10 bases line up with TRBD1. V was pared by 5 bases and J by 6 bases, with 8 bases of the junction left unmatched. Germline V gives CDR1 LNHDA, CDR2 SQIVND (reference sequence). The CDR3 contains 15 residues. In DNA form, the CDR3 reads TGTGCCAGTAGTCGGGGGACAGGGGCCTCGGATACGCAGTATTTT. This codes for CASSRGTGASDTQYF.

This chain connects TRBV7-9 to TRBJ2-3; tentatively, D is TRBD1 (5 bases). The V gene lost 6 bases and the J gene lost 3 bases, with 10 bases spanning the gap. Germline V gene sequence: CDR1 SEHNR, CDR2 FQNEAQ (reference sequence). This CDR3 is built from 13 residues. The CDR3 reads CASSRRATDTQYF. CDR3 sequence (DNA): TGTGCCAGCAGTCGCAGGGCGACAGATACGCAGTATTTT.

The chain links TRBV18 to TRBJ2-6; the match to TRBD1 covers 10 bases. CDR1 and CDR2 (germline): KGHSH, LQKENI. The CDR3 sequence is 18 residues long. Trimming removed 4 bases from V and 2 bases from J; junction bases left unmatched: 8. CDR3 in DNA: TGTGCCAGCTCACTCCCCCCCGGGACAGGGGCTGGGGCCAACGTCCTGACTTTC. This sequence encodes CASSLPPGTGAGANVLTF.

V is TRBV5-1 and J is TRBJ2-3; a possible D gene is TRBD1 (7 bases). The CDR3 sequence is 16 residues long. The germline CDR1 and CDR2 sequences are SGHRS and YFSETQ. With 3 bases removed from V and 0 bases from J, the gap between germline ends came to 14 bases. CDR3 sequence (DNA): TGCGCCAGCAGCTGGGGGGACAGCCCGAGCACAGATACGCAGTATTTT. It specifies CASSWGDSPSTDTQYF.

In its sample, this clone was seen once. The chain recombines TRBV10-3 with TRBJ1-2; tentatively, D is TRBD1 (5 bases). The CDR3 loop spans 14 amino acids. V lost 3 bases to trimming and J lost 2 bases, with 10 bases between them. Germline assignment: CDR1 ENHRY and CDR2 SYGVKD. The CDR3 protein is CAISDMTANYGYTF. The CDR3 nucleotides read TGTGCCATCAGTGATATGACAGCAAACTATGGCTACACCTTC.

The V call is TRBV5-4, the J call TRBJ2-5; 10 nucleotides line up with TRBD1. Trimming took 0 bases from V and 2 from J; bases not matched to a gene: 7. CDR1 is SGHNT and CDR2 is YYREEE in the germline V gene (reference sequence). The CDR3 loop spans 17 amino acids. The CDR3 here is CASSLGYGTGDQETQYF. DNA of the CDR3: TGTGCCAGCAGCTTGGGGTACGGGACAGGGGATCAAGAGACCCAGTACTTC.

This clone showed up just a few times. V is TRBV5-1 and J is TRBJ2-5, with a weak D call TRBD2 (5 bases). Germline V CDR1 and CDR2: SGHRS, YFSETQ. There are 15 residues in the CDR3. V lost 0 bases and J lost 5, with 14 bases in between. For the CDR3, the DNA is TGCGCCAGCAGCTTGGAAGTCCGGGGATGGGAGACCCAGTACTTC. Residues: CASSLEVRGWETQYF.

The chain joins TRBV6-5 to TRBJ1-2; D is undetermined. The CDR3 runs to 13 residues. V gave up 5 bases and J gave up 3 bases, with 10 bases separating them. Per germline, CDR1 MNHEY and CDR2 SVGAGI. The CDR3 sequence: CASSPGPDYGYTF. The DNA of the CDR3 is TGTGCCAGCAGTCCTGGCCCTGACTATGGCTACACCTTC.

DNA of the CDR3: TGTGCCAGCAGCCAGGACTCTCAAGAGACCCAGTACTTC. Translating it yields CASSQDSQETQYF. The chain joins TRBV7-7 to TRBJ2-5, with D perhaps matching TRBD2 (5 bases). The CDR3 is 13 residues long. Germline lookup yields CDR1 SSHAT and CDR2 FNYEAQ (reference sequence). V lost 5 bases, J lost 2 bases, and 9 bases lay in between.

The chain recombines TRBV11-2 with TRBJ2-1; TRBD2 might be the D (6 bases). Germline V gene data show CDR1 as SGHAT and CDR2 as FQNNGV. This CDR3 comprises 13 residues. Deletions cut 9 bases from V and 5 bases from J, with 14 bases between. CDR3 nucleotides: TGTGCCAGTTCTCGGAGGGGAAACAATGAGCAGTTCTTC. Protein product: CASSRRGNNEQFF.

Here the CDR3 DNA reads TGTGCCACCAGTGATTTCCGGGGGACGGAGTACAATGAGCAGTTCTTC. It translates to CATSDFRGTEYNEQFF. The V and J genes are TRBV24-1 and TRBJ2-1; possibly TRBD2 for D (6 bases). This CDR3 contains 16 residues. The V end lost 1 base, the J end lost 4 bases, and 13 bases lay between the germline ends. Germline loops: CDR1 KGHDR, CDR2 SFDVKD.

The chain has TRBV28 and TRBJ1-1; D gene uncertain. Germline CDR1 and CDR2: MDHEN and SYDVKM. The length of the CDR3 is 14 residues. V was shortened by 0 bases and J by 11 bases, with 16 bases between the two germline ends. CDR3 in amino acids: CASSLWENKLRAFF. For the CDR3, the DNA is TGTGCCAGCAGTTTATGGGAAAATAAGTTGAGGGCTTTCTTT.

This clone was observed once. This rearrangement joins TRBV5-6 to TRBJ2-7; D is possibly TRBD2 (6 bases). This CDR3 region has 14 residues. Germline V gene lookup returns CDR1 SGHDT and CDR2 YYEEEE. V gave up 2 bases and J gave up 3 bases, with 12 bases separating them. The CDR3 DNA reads TGTGCCAGCAGCTTTAGCGGAAAATACTACGAGCAGTACTTC. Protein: CASSFSGKYYEQYF.